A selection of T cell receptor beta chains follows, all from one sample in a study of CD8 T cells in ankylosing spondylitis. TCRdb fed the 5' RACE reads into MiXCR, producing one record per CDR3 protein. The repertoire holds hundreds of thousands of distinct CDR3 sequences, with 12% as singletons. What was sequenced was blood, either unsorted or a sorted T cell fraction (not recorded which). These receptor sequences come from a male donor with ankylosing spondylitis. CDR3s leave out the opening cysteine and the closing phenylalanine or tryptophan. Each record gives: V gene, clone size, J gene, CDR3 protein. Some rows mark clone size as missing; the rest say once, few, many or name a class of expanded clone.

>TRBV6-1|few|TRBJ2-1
ATDRDSSYNEQF
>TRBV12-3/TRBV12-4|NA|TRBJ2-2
ASSSVTGLGKTGELF
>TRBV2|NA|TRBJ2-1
ASVTGLIYNEQF
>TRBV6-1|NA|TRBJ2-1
ASRHITSGSYNEQF
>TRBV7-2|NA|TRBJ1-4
ASSPNRGGEKLF
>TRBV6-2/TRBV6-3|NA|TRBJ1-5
ASSYVRGGNQPQH
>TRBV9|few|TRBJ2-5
ASSVDAGSETQY
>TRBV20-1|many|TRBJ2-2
SARDAGFGYTGELF
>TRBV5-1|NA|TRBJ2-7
ASSPGTSGRADEQY
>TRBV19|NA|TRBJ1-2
ASSERPGGDGYT
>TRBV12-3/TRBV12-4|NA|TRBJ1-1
ASIKLQGPRGTEAF
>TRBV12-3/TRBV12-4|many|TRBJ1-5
ASSLWGLSNQPQH
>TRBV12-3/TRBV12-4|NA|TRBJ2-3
ASSDRGHSTDTQY
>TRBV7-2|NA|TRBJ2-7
ASSPGGSFYEQY
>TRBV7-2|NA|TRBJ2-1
ASTTQTGTSVEQF
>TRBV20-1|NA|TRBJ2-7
SAEKVASSYEQY
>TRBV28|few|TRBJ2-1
ASSPPGLVLNEQF
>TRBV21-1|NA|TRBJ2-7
ASSKGGTPYEQY
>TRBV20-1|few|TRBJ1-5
SAKGWGGGGQPQH
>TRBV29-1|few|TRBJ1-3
SALRGDTIY
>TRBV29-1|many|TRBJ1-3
SVGGTGEYSGNTIY
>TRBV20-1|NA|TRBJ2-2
CAQRQLVGNTGELF
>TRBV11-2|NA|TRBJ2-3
ASSLEGLAGARKNTQY
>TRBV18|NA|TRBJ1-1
ASSLRAQAF
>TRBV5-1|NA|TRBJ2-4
ASSLFLFQNIQY
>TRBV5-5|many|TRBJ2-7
ASSSRRWPYEQY
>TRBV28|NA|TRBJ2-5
ASSSWWEDTQETQY
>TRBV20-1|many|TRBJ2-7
SVPDEAFTYEQY
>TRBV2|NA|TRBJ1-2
ASRALRRQTNLHGYT
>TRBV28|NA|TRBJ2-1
ASSLLGLAYNEQF
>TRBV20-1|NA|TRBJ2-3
SARDPAGTDTQY
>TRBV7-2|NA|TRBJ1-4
ASSLPPGGTEKLF
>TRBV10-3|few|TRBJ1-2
AISERGWGYT
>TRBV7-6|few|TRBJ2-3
ASSRLGTDTQY
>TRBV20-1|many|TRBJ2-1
SASRRGEQF
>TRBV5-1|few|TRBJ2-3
ASSRGWATDTQY
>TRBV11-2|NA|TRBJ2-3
ASSLAFRGLDTQY
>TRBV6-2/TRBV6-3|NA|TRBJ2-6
ASSTPGQGRYSGRANVLT
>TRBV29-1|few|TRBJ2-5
SVAGGVRETQY
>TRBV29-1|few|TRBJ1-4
SVVEATNEKLF
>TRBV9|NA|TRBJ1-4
ASSISIGGATNEKLF
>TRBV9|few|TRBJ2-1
ASSVVPNSYNEQF
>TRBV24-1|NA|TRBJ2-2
ATESAGGPGELF
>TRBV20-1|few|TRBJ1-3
SAREGGPLEGNTIY
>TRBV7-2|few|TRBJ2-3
ASSLRLGAVTDTQY
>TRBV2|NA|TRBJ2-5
ASSKDGAQETQY
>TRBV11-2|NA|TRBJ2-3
ASSLDLGGYASDTQY
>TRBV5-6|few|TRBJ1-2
ASSLRSYYGYT
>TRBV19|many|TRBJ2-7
ASKEAVQTYEQY